These 8 T cell receptor beta chains were all obtained from the same sample, sequenced in a study of T cells in Graves' hyperthyroidism and ophthalmopathy. Amplified TCR beta CDR3 regions came from RNA transcripts. The HTBI primer set drove a first-round RT-PCR of the TCR CDR3. TCRdb redid the calling of the multiplex PCR reads with MiXCR, one entry per CDR3 protein. Altogether 500,000 to 650,000 distinct CDR3 sequences are present, 17% being singletons, with the ten largest covering roughly a sixth. Sequenced input: blood. All receptors come from a woman aged 18-30 years with Graves' ophthalmopathy.

The genes are TRBV9 and TRBJ2-2; TRBD2 is a possible D gene (5 bases). Germline V gene data show CDR1 as SGDLS and CDR2 as YYNGEE. V gave up 3 bases and J gave up 4 bases, with 13 bases separating them. This CDR3 comprises 15 residues. CDR3 in DNA: TGTGCCAGCAGCGCCACCCAAACTAGCACCGGGGAGCTGTTTTTT. This codes for CASSATQTSTGELFF.

This clonotype was seen repeatedly, ten times or more. The chain has TRBV20-1 and TRBJ2-7; unclear D gene. The V gene's germline CDR1 is DFQATT and CDR2 SNEGSKA (reference sequence). The ends were cut back, 1 base at V and 9 bases at J, with 22 bases in the middle. CDR3 length equals 15 residues. In DNA form, the CDR3 reads TGCAGTGCTAGAGGGGTTGCTGATTCCTCCACGGGGCAGTACTTC. Residues: CSARGVADSSTGQYF.

This clonotype was seen many times. The chain joins TRBV11-1 to TRBJ2-2, with a tentative D call TRBD1 (6 bases). Trimming removed 8 bases at V and 2 bases at J, with 12 bases between. The CDR3 is made up of 14 amino acids. Germline loops: CDR1 SGHAT, CDR2 FQDESV (reference sequence). In DNA, the CDR3 is TGTGCCAGCCAGAGGGGGACAAACACCGGGGAGCTGTTTTTT. As protein: CASQRGTNTGELFF.

In its sample, this clonotype was seen a few times. The chain has TRBV20-1 and TRBJ2-5, with TRBD2 matching over 14 bases. After removal of 3 bases from V and 2 bases from J, the junction contained 8 bases not matched to a gene. This CDR3 comprises 17 residues. Germline V gene lookup returns CDR1 DFQATT and CDR2 SNEGSKA (reference sequence). The CDR3, as DNA: TGCAGTGCTAGTGAAGGACTAGCGGGGGGAAATCAAGAGACCCAGTACTTC. It is translated as CSASEGLAGGNQETQYF.

V and J are TRBV19 and TRBJ2-1; D remains ambiguous. The CDR3 sequence is 15 residues long. Germline lookup yields CDR1 LNHDA and CDR2 SQIVND (reference sequence). Trimming took off 5 bases at V and 5 bases at J, with 16 bases between the two ends. CDR3 residues: CASSPFDGVHNEQFF. In DNA form, the CDR3 reads TGTGCCAGTAGTCCGTTTGATGGGGTCCACAATGAGCAGTTCTTC.

In nucleotides, the CDR3 is TGCGCCAGCAGCCAGGACCGGTCGGATACGCAGTATTTT. It yields the protein CASSQDRSDTQYF. The genes are TRBV5-1 and TRBJ2-3, with D unclear. Germline V gene data show CDR1 as SGHRS and CDR2 as YFSETQ. Trimming removed 4 bases from V and 6 bases from J, with 12 bases in between. The CDR3 has 13 amino acids.

Many counts were recorded for this clonotype. V usage is TRBV6-1 and J usage is TRBJ1-1; perhaps TRBD1 as D (5 bases). Between the trimmed V and J ends, which lost 7 bases and 3 bases, there was a span of 12 bases. From germline, CDR1 is MNHNS and CDR2 SASEGT. The CDR3 runs to 13 residues. The DNA for the CDR3 is TGTGCCAGCACCACACTGGGGGACACTGAAGCTTTCTTT. Translated, it gives CASTTLGDTEAFF.

The table lists this clonotype with many counts. A read error may be the cause here, since a much bigger clone is one base away. The chain links TRBV12-3 or TRBV12-4 to TRBJ1-2; 7 nucleotides align to TRBD1. V gave up 2 bases and J gave up 6 bases; unmatched junction bases: 3. The CDR3 length is 13 residues. The CDR3 bases are TGTGCCAGCAGTTTACGGCAGGGGGATGGCTACACCTTC. Amino acid sequence: CASSLRQGDGYTF.